The source of this TCR beta chain is a study of control samples from healthy donors and cancer patients. CDR1 GTSNPN and CDR2 SVGIG come from the germline V gene (reference sequence). The CDR3 has 14 residues. With 3 bases clipped from V and 6 bases from J, the junction kept 7 bases outside the gene matches. TCRdb's copy holds only in-frame clones and misses some; the assay was immunoSEQ multiplex PCR. The repertoire holds 70,000 to 95,000 clones, with roughly 92% as singletons. The V gene is TRBV30, the J gene TRBJ2-7, with 11 bases identical to TRBD1. This receptor was identified in a woman aged 25-40 years in good health. The sample comprised blood. CDR3 DNA: TGTGCCTGGAGGTTGGGGGGGACAGGGGGCGAGCAGTACTTC. Protein product: CAWRLGGTGGEQYF.